One T cell receptor beta chain is described in this entry. Its antigen is undetermined. These data come from a study of cytomegalovirus exposure and HLA in healthy donors. Study-level background: A prior study identified just under 120 million unique TCR beta sequences from 180 million or so T cells.

PCR primers comprised 60 Vbeta and 13 Jbeta primers. TCRdb's table, derived via immunoSEQ multiplex PCR, lists solely in-frame clones and lacks some. Among around 170,000 clones listed, around 80% were seen once. Germline assignment: CDR1 MNHEY and CDR2 SVGAGI. The CDR3 sequence is 14 residues long. V was clipped by 0 bases and J by 4 bases; unmatched bases: 0. Study-wide results and limits: Later, an analysis showed that TCR beta chains associated with HLA were more clonally expanded than others that were equally common. Confirmation in vitro established that a few CMV-associated chains were specific for CMV antigens.

Sequencing was done on a sample of PBMCs. The chain has TRBV6-5 and TRBJ1-2, with 9 nucleotides matching TRBD1. The source is a man aged 40-49 years in good health and CMV-seropositive. The CDR3 loop is CASSYSTGGYGYTF. The CDR3 DNA reads as TGTGCCAGCAGTTACTCGACAGGGGGCTATGGCTACACCTTC.